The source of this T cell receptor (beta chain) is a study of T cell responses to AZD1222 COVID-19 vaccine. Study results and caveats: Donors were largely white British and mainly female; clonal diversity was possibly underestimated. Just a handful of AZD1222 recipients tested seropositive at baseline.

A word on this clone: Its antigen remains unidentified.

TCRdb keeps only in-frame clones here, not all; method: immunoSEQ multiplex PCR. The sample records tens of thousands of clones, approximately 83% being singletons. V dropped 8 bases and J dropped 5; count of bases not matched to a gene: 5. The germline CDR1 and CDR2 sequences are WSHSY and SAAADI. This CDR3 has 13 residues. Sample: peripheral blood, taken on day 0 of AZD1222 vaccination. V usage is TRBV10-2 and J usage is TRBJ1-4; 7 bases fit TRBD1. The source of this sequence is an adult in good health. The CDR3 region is CASRQGGNEKLFF. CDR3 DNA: TGCGCCAGCCGACAGGGCGGGAATGAAAAACTGTTTTTT.